This T cell receptor beta chain comes out of a study of blood T cell repertoires in COVID-19. Clones were read by immunoSEQ multiplex PCR, and TCRdb kept only the in-frame ones, dropping some. The sample carries around 470,000 clones, 80% to 95% recorded once. Participants were aged about 18 to 100 years from about two dozen US areas. Clinical history as reported by participants underpinned cohort assignment. CDR3 length: 13 amino acids. The germline V gene encodes CDR1 SEHNR and CDR2 FQNEAQ (reference sequence). V was clipped by 5 bases and J by 3 bases, with 11 bases between them. This rearrangement joins TRBV7-9 to TRBJ2-7; D is possibly TRBD1 (6 bases). Material for sequencing was PBMCs or T cells enriched from blood (not recorded which). The receptor comes from a man younger than 30 who had recovered from COVID-19. CDR3 region: CASSPKGGYEQYF. Written as DNA, the CDR3 is TGTGCCAGCAGCCCCAAAGGGGGCTACGAGCAGTACTTC. Combining the CDR3 with reference TRBV7-9 and TRBJ2-7 gives the whole variable domain DTGVSQNPRHKITKRGQNVTFRCDPISEHNRLYWYRQTLGQGPEFLTYFQNEAQLEKSRLLSDRFSAERPKGSFSTLEIQRTEQGDSAMYLCASSPKGGYEQYFGPGTRLTVT.